Following are 28 T cell receptor beta chains from one sample sequenced in a study of cytomegalovirus exposure and HLA in healthy donors. Only in-frame clones appear in the TCRdb table, and some are missing; sequencing was by immunoSEQ multiplex PCR. The sample yields roughly 180,000 clones, 84% seen once. The sample consisted of PBMCs. These receptors originate from a man younger than 35 in good health and CMV-seropositive.

V and J are TRBV28 and TRBJ1-2; the match to TRBD1 covers 9 bases. The CDR3 length is 14 residues. V lost 6 bases, J lost 3 bases, and 5 bases stayed unmatched. The germline gives CDR1 MDHEN, CDR2 SYDVKM. Here the CDR3 reads CASRGTGWHYGYTF. The DNA of the CDR3 is TGTGCCAGCAGGGGGACAGGGTGGCACTATGGCTACACCTTC.

This clone was observed a few times. The V and J genes are TRBV5-1 and TRBJ2-7, with TRBD2 matching over 8 bases. The CDR3 contains 15 residues. The trim removed 4 bases at V and 4 bases at J, leaving 10 bases unmatched. CDR1 is SGHRS, CDR2 YFSETQ, per germline. This CDR3 reads CASSPSGSGGYEQYF. The DNA of the CDR3 is TGCGCCAGCAGCCCTAGCGGGTCTGGGGGGTACGAGCAGTACTTC.

The rearrangement joins TRBV7-3 to TRBJ1-1, with D possibly matching TRBD1 (5 bases). In germline, CDR1 is SGHTA, CDR2 FQGTGA. The CDR3 is made up of 14 amino acids. The V end lost 4 bases, the J end lost 3 bases, and 12 bases lay between the germline ends. The chain's CDR3 is CASSSLGRDTEAFF. The CDR3 region has the DNA TGTGCCAGCAGCTCCCTCGGCAGGGACACTGAAGCTTTCTTT.

The chain is built from TRBV2 and TRBJ2-7; the D is unclear. Per the germline V gene, CDR1 is SNHLY and CDR2 is FYNNEI. CDR3 size: 15 residues. The V end lost 5 bases, the J end lost 1 base, and 15 bases lay between the germline ends. The CDR3 loop is CASSSSLSLSYEQYF. CDR3 sequence (DNA): TGTGCCAGCAGTTCCTCTCTTAGCCTTTCCTACGAGCAGTACTTC.

The chain uses TRBV9 and TRBJ2-7, with 9 positions matching TRBD2. The CDR3 covers 17 residues. The germline V gene encodes CDR1 SGDLS and CDR2 YYNGEE. The junction had 10 bases not matched to a gene; V was cut back by 0 bases and J by 3 bases. DNA for the CDR3: TGTGCCAGCAGCGTAGCTTTCGAACTAGCGGGTATCTACGAGCAGTACTTC. This encodes CASSVAFELAGIYEQYF.

The chain couples TRBV19 to TRBJ1-1; maybe TRBD1 (6 bases). Germline values: CDR1 LNHDA, CDR2 SQIVND (reference sequence). This CDR3 spans 14 amino acids. The V and J ends lost 1 base and 4 bases respectively, with 10 bases between them. The CDR3 nucleotides read TGTGCCAGTAGTATAGCAGGGGTGAGCACTGAAGCTTTCTTT. It translates to CASSIAGVSTEAFF. Combining the CDR3 with reference TRBV19 and TRBJ1-1 gives the whole variable domain DGGITQSPKYLFRKEGQNVTLSCEQNLNHDAMYWYRQDPGQGLRLIYYSQIVNDFQKGDIAEGYSVSREKKESFPLTVTSAQKNPTAFYLCASSIAGVSTEAFFGQGTRLTVV.

This chain connects TRBV9 to TRBJ1-2; TRBD1 is a possible D gene (6 bases). Germline assignment: CDR1 SGDLS and CDR2 YYNGEE. V was clipped by 3 bases and J by 4 bases, with 16 bases between them. The CDR3 contains 15 residues. The DNA for the CDR3 is TGTGCCAGCAGCGAAGCGACAGGTCTAGGCTATGGCTACACCTTC. Residues: CASSEATGLGYGYTF.

The V call is TRBV27, the J call TRBJ2-7; 7 bases are a match to TRBD2. V was pared by 4 bases and J by 0 bases, with 3 bases of the junction left unmatched. The CDR3 sequence is 14 residues long. Germline V lookup: CDR1 MNHEY, CDR2 SMNVEV (reference sequence). CDR3 amino acids: CASSSRLASYEQYF. CDR3 nucleotide sequence: TGTGCCAGCAGTTCGCGACTAGCCTCCTACGAGCAGTACTTC.

V is TRBV19 and J is TRBJ2-1, with a tentative D call TRBD1 (6 bases). Germline loops: CDR1 LNHDA, CDR2 SQIVND (reference sequence). The CDR3 extends over 14 amino acids. V lost 3 bases to trimming and J lost 6 bases, with 12 bases between them. The CDR3 nucleotides read TGTGCCAGTAGTATTCGACAGGTTCCCAATGAGCAGTTCTTC. This sequence encodes CASSIRQVPNEQFF.

The chain has TRBV7-6 and TRBJ2-7; 7 bases are a match to TRBD2. CDR3 size: 17 residues. The ends lost 5 bases at V and 0 bases at J; junction bases unmatched: 13. The V gene's germline CDR1 is SGHVS and CDR2 FNYEAQ. CDR3: CASSRVSGRVASYEQYF. The CDR3 DNA reads as TGTGCCAGCAGCCGAGTATCTGGGAGGGTCGCCTCCTACGAGCAGTACTTC.

The rearrangement links TRBV14 to TRBJ2-1; the match to TRBD2 covers 8 bases. The CDR3 consists of 16 residues. Germline V CDR1 and CDR2: SGHDN, FVKESK. V shed 3 bases, J shed 8 bases, and the junction held 12 bases outside the gene matches. The CDR3 region is CASSQGLVVGFDEQFF. The DNA of the CDR3 is TGTGCCAGCAGCCAGGGACTAGTAGTGGGTTTCGATGAGCAGTTCTTC.

This clone was counted between two and nine times. This sequence joins TRBV6-5 and TRBJ2-1, with D maybe TRBD1 (5 bases). Trimming left V 4 bases short and J 9 bases short, with 7 bases between. The CDR3 is 11 amino acids. Per the germline V gene, CDR1 is MNHEY and CDR2 is SVGAGI. The DNA for the CDR3 is TGTGCCAGCAGTTCTAGGGGTGAGCAGTTCTTC. As protein: CASSSRGEQFF.

The chain has TRBV5-4 and TRBJ2-7, with 12 bases matching TRBD2. This CDR3 contains 16 residues. V was clipped by 0 bases and J by 6 bases; unmatched bases: 7. CDR1 and CDR2 (germline): SGHNT, YYREEE (reference sequence). The CDR3 region is CASSLGLAGAGGEQYF. Here the CDR3 DNA reads TGTGCCAGCAGCTTGGGACTAGCGGGAGCGGGTGGCGAGCAGTACTTC.

V usage is TRBV29-1 and J usage is TRBJ1-1; D call uncertain. Germline values: CDR1 SQVTM, CDR2 ANQGSEA. This CDR3 is built from 14 residues. Between the trimmed V and J ends, which lost 0 bases and 4 bases, there was a span of 12 bases. The DNA of the CDR3 is TGCAGCGTTGAAGATACGAGTTATGGCACTGAAGCTTTCTTT. Amino acid sequence: CSVEDTSYGTEAFF.

This chain links TRBV11-2 with TRBJ2-1; 7 bases match TRBD2. The germline V gene encodes CDR1 SGHAT and CDR2 FQNNGV. This CDR3 is 16 amino acids long. V dropped 6 bases and J dropped 0; count of bases not matched to a gene: 8. The CDR3 spells CASRSPGGSSYNEQFF. CDR3 DNA: TGTGCCAGCAGATCCCCGGGCGGGAGCTCCTACAATGAGCAGTTCTTC.

V usage is TRBV5-6 and J usage is TRBJ1-2, with D unclear. Germline assignment: CDR1 SGHDT and CDR2 YYEEEE. The CDR3 sequence is 15 residues long. Trimming took off 2 bases at V and 2 bases at J, with 13 bases between the two ends. The CDR3 coding sequence is TGTGCCAGCAGCTTAATGCTAATTCGAAACTATGGCTACACCTTC. This encodes CASSLMLIRNYGYTF. Full variable domain (remainder filled in from reference TRBV5-6 and TRBJ1-2): DAGVTQSPTHLIKTRGQQVTLRCSPKSGHDTVSWYQQALGQGPQFIFQYYEEEERQRGNFPDRFSGHQFPNYSSELNVNALLLGDSALYLCASSLMLIRNYGYTFGSGTRLTVV.

The rearrangement joins TRBV19 to TRBJ2-7; 10 nucleotides match TRBD1. After removal of 5 bases from V and 2 bases from J, the junction contained 3 bases not matched to a gene. The CDR3 is made up of 14 amino acids. The V gene's germline CDR1 is LNHDA and CDR2 SQIVND (reference sequence). CDR3 DNA: TGTGCCAGTAGTGGGACAGGGGTCCCCTACGAGCAGTACTTC. It encodes CASSGTGVPYEQYF.

The chain links TRBV19 to TRBJ2-2; TRBD1 matches 8 bases. The germline V gene has CDR1 LNHDA and CDR2 SQIVND (reference sequence). This CDR3 has 16 amino acids. The V gene end was trimmed by 5 bases and the J gene end by 1 base; junction bases not matched to a gene: 6. The CDR3 loop reads CASSLGTGLNTGELFF. CDR3 nucleotides: TGTGCCAGTAGTCTGGGGACAGGCTTGAACACCGGGGAGCTGTTTTTT.

The CDR3 DNA follows: TGTGCCTGGAGTGCCTCTTCAGGGGTCACTGAAGCTTTCTTT. Its protein is CAWSASSGVTEAFF. The rearrangement uses TRBV30 and TRBJ1-1; D is possibly TRBD1 (6 bases). V lost 1 base to trimming and J lost 4 bases, with 13 bases between them. Germline CDR1 reads GTSNPN; CDR2 reads SVGIG (reference sequence). The CDR3 contains 14 residues.

This clone was recorded only once. The chain has TRBV29-1 and TRBJ2-5; 10 nucleotides line up with TRBD2. CDR1 and CDR2 from the germline V gene are SQVTM and ANQGSEA. V gave up 0 bases and J gave up 5 bases; unmatched junction bases: 9. CDR3 size: 16 residues. CDR3: CSVEDFSRSGRETQYF. DNA of the CDR3: TGCAGCGTTGAAGATTTCTCCCGTAGCGGGAGGGAGACCCAGTACTTC.

The J gene is TRBJ2-1, the V gene TRBV29-1, with 12 bases aligning to TRBD2. There are 15 residues in the CDR3. J was trimmed by 0 bases and V by 7 bases; bases with no gene match: 4. CDR1 and CDR2 (germline): SQVTM, ANQGSEA. CDR3 sequence: CSGLAGGISYNEQFF. DNA of the CDR3: TGCAGCGGTCTAGCGGGAGGGATCTCCTACAATGAGCAGTTCTTC.

This chain connects TRBV5-4 to TRBJ2-1; 13 bases fit TRBD2. The junction had 9 bases not matched to a gene; V was cut back by 4 bases and J by 8 bases. CDR1 is SGHNT and CDR2 is YYREEE in the germline V gene (reference sequence). The CDR3 runs 16 residues. This CDR3 reads CASSPETSGGTDEQFF. The CDR3 coding sequence is TGTGCCAGCAGCCCCGAGACTAGCGGGGGGACCGATGAGCAGTTCTTC. Variable domain in full (rest from reference TRBV5-4 and TRBJ2-1): ETGVTQSPTHLIKTRGQQVTLRCSSQSGHNTVSWYQQALGQGPQFIFQYYREEENGRGNFPPRFSGLQFPNYSSELNVNALELDDSALYLCASSPETSGGTDEQFFGPGTRLTVL.

This clone has only a few counts. J is TRBJ1-4 and V is TRBV2; D remains ambiguous. Germline V lookup: CDR1 SNHLY, CDR2 FYNNEI. The CDR3 has 15 residues. Trimming removed 6 bases at V and 8 bases at J, with 19 bases between. CDR3 loop: CASSLLGISSEKLFF. The CDR3 DNA follows: TGTGCCAGCAGCCTACTCGGGATTTCAAGCGAAAAACTGTTTTTT.

This chain connects TRBV6-5 to TRBJ1-1; D not resolved. This CDR3 is 11 amino acids long. V gave up 7 bases and J gave up 5 bases, with 8 bases separating them. CDR1 and CDR2 from the germline V gene are MNHEY and SVGAGI. The CDR3 sequence is CASKRETEAFF. In DNA form, the CDR3 reads TGTGCCAGCAAAAGGGAGACTGAAGCTTTCTTT.

CDR3: CASSDGTGEGNQPQHF. In DNA, the CDR3 is TGTGCCAGCAGTGATGGGACAGGGGAAGGCAATCAGCCCCAGCATTTT. This sequence joins TRBV6-1 and TRBJ1-5; 10 bases agree with TRBD1. V was pared by 3 bases and J by 2 bases, with 4 bases of the junction left unmatched. This CDR3 spans 16 amino acids. The germline V gene has CDR1 MNHNS and CDR2 SASEGT.

The chain recombines TRBV27 with TRBJ2-1, with TRBD2 matching over 14 bases. The V gene's germline CDR1 is MNHEY and CDR2 SMNVEV (reference sequence). The V gene end was trimmed by 5 bases and the J gene end by 9 bases; junction bases not matched to a gene: 9. The CDR3 has 16 residues. The CDR3 loop is CASSQSGTSGRTEQFF. The CDR3 DNA follows: TGTGCCAGCAGTCAGTCCGGGACTAGCGGGAGAACTGAGCAGTTCTTC.

The V gene is TRBV27, the J gene TRBJ2-6, with 8 bases fitting TRBD2. CDR3 length equals 18 residues. The germline CDR1 and CDR2 sequences are MNHEY and SMNVEV (reference sequence). Germline trimming cut 5 bases from V and 0 bases from J; bases unmatched to any gene: 9. Written as DNA, the CDR3 is TGTGCCAGCAGTCGATCCAGCGGGGGCCTCTCTGGGGCCAACGTCCTGACTTTC. It specifies CASSRSSGGLSGANVLTF.

The chain joins TRBV7-2 to TRBJ2-3; 8 nucleotides align to TRBD2. From germline, CDR1 is SGHTA and CDR2 FQGNSA. V was clipped by 7 bases and J by 2 bases; unmatched bases: 11. This CDR3 is 16 amino acids long. The CDR3 sequence is CASTRLAGSHTDTQYF. In DNA, the CDR3 is TGTGCCAGCACCCGCCTAGCGGGCAGCCACACAGATACGCAGTATTTT.